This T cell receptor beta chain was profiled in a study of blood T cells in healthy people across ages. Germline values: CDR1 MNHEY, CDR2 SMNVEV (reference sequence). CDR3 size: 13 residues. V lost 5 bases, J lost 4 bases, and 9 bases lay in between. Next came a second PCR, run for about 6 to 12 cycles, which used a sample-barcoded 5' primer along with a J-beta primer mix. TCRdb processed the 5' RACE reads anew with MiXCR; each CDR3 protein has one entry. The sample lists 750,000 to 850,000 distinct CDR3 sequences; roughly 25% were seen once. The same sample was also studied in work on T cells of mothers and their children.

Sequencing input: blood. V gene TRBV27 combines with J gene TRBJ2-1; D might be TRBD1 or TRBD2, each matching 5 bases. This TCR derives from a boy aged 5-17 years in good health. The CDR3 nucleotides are TGTGCCAGCAGTGTGGGACCGTACAATGAGCAGTTCTTC. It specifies CASSVGPYNEQFF.